These 13 T cell receptor beta chains share one sample of origin, sequenced in a study of blood T cells in healthy people across ages. Using a J-beta primer mix together with a sample-barcoded 5' primer, a second PCR was run for about 6 to 12 cycles. MiXCR was run by TCRdb on the 5' RACE reads, yielding one entry per CDR3 protein. The table has about 1,500,000 distinct CDR3 sequences, 28% seen once. The sample was blood. These receptors all come from a woman between 25 and 40 years old in good health.

This clonotype was counted many times. The chain employs TRBV5-4 and TRBJ2-1; 8 bases are shared with TRBD1. After removal of 2 bases from V and 9 bases from J, the junction contained 10 bases not matched to a gene. Germline CDR1 is SGHNT and CDR2 is YYREEE (reference sequence). CDR3 size: 15 residues. CDR3 coding DNA: TGTGCCAGCAGCTTAGACAGGGGAGTTGGGGGTGAGCAGTTCTTC. Translating it yields CASSLDRGVGGEQFF.

The V call is TRBV12-3 or TRBV12-4, the J call TRBJ1-5; D not resolved. The CDR3 extends over 14 amino acids. The germline V and J ends were trimmed by 4 bases and 4 bases, with 11 bases remaining between them. For the CDR3, the DNA is TGTGCCAGCAGTTCAGCGTCGCGAAATCAGCCCCAGCATTTT. Translated: CASSSASRNQPQHF.

This clonotype was seen a few times. The chain carries TRBV7-9 and TRBJ2-1; D is unresolved. Trimming took 8 bases from V and 0 from J, leaving 14 bases between them. Germline CDR1 reads SEHNR; CDR2 reads FQNEAQ (reference sequence). The CDR3 is made up of 15 amino acids. The CDR3 coding sequence is TGTGCCAGCCCCCTTCCTAGGAGCTCCTACAATGAGCAGTTCTTC. Protein sequence: CASPLPRSSYNEQFF.

There are a few counts of this clonotype. This chain links TRBV24-1 with TRBJ2-1; TRBD2 matches at 7 bases. J was trimmed by 0 bases and V by 5 bases; bases with no gene match: 6. CDR1 is KGHDR and CDR2 is SFDVKD in the germline V gene. This CDR3 comprises 16 residues. The DNA of the CDR3 is TGTGCCACCAGTGCCATGGGGGGGAGCTCCTACAATGAGCAGTTCTTC. This translates into CATSAMGGSSYNEQFF.

J is TRBJ2-7 and V is TRBV7-9; TRBD1 matches at 10 bases. Germline loops: CDR1 SEHNR, CDR2 FQNEAQ (reference sequence). This CDR3 contains 16 residues. V lost 4 bases to trimming and J lost 2 bases; unmatched junction nucleotides: 8. This chain's CDR3 is CASSSPRTGGTYEQYF. The CDR3, as DNA: TGTGCCAGCAGCTCCCCCCGGACAGGGGGGACCTACGAGCAGTACTTC.

The chain is built from TRBV20-1 and TRBJ1-4, with no clear D. Between the trimmed V and J ends, which lost 7 bases and 8 bases, there was a span of 17 bases. CDR1 DFQATT and CDR2 SNEGSKA come from the germline V gene (reference sequence). The CDR3 runs 13 residues. The CDR3 loop is CSVSISFDEKLFF. CDR3 DNA sequence: TGCAGTGTCTCAATCTCTTTCGACGAAAAACTGTTTTTT.

This clonotype was counted at least ten times. The chain employs TRBV6-4 and TRBJ1-2, with a possible D match to TRBD1 (6 bases). CDR1 MRHNA and CDR2 SNTAGT come from the germline V gene. V was clipped by 8 bases and J by 8 bases, with 18 bases between them. The CDR3 length is 13 residues. Here the CDR3 reads CASSQDRSGGYTF. CDR3 DNA sequence: TGTGCCAGCTCCCAAGACAGGAGCGGGGGCTACACCTTC.

A few counts support this clonotype. The V call is TRBV20-1, the J call TRBJ2-1; TRBD2 is a possible D gene (5 bases). V was trimmed by 6 bases and J by 4 bases, leaving 16 bases between them. CDR3 length: 14 amino acids. In germline, CDR1 is DFQATT, CDR2 SNEGSKA (reference sequence). CDR3 residues: CSAGIEGDYNEQFF. The CDR3 DNA reads TGCAGTGCCGGCATTGAGGGAGATTACAATGAGCAGTTCTTC.

This clonotype showed up just a few times. The chain has TRBV29-1 and TRBJ1-2; D remains unclear. The germline V gene has CDR1 SQVTM and CDR2 ANQGSEA. CDR3 size: 15 residues. Trimming removed 0 bases from V and 4 bases from J, with 15 bases in between. The CDR3 region is CSVEDSSTAGYGYTF. In DNA form, the CDR3 reads TGCAGCGTTGAAGACAGCTCGACGGCCGGCTATGGCTACACCTTC.

This clonotype has a handful of counts. The CDR3 nucleotides read TGCAGTGCTCGGGGGCAGGGCGACACCGGGGAGCTGTTTTTT. Protein product: CSARGQGDTGELFF. This chain uses TRBV20-1 with TRBJ2-2, with D possibly being TRBD1 or TRBD2 (6 bases each). Deletions cut 5 bases from V and 3 bases from J, with 13 bases between. The V gene's germline CDR1 is DFQATT and CDR2 SNEGSKA (reference sequence). The CDR3 consists of 14 residues.

This chain uses TRBV29-1 with TRBJ1-1; D may be TRBD1 (5 bases). V dropped 6 bases and J dropped 0 bases, with 14 bases sitting between them. Per germline, CDR1 SQVTM and CDR2 ANQGSEA. The CDR3 covers 14 residues. The CDR3 DNA reads as TGCAGCGTCGAGAGGGGCCTTATGAACACTGAAGCTTTCTTT. Translation: CSVERGLMNTEAFF.

This clonotype was seen a few times. The chain carries TRBV7-8 and TRBJ2-1; D is unclear. The CDR3 is 13 amino acids. The ends were cut back, 8 bases at V and 7 bases at J, with 15 bases in the middle. In germline, CDR1 is SGHVS, CDR2 FQNEAQ. CDR3 in amino acids: CASEAVGFNEQFF. Written as DNA, the CDR3 is TGTGCCAGCGAGGCCGTCGGGTTTAATGAGCAGTTCTTC.

Comment on this clonotype: With a much larger clone just one base away, this may be a read error. The chain uses TRBV7-6 and TRBJ2-7, with 8 bases lining up with TRBD1. CDR1 and CDR2 (germline): SGHVS, FNYEAQ. This CDR3 region has 15 residues. Unmatched junction bases numbered 10, after V lost 2 bases and J lost 7 bases. This chain's CDR3 is CASSLIQGARDEQYF. CDR3 nucleotides: TGTGCCAGCAGCTTAATCCAGGGGGCTCGGGATGAGCAGTACTTC.